Here is one T cell receptor (beta chain) with its context. Assay: immunoSEQ multiplex PCR; the TCRdb copy retains only in-frame clones and omits some. This table holds roughly 2 million clones, 90% to 96% found once. This sample is part of a study of shared clonotypes between healthy human individuals. CDR1 and CDR2 (germline): SGHTA, FQGNSA. The CDR3 runs 14 residues. Trimming shortened V by 4 bases and J by 4 bases, and 13 bases separated the two germline ends. None of the donors, who were healthy HIV-negative adults, had recently had acute infections or vaccinations. This receptor was identified in a man younger than 35 in good health. Sequencing used naive CD4+ T cells sorted from blood. Subset noted: CD45RA+ positively selected. The chain couples TRBV7-2 to TRBJ1-1, with D possibly matching TRBD1 (6 bases). CDR3 bases: TGTGCCAGCAGCTGGAACAGGGATACCACTGAAGCTTTCTTT. Translating gives CASSWNRDTTEAFF.